A selection of T cell receptor beta chains follows, all from one sample in a study of CD8+CD57+ T cells in acquired aplastic anemia. A single record per CDR3 protein comes from TCRdb applying MiXCR to the reads. The table includes about 160,000 distinct CDR3 sequences, around 52% detected once. What was sequenced was sorted CD4+, CD8+, or CD8+CD57+ T cells (not recorded which) from PBMCs. The receptors derive from a human donor with aplastic anemia. Both conserved end residues are part of each CDR3. A D gene is named only where the DNA matches it firmly. Not all rows give a size; the values are once, few, many and, for expanded clones, a class.

V: TRBV29-1; D: .; size: many; J: TRBJ1-3; DNA: TGCAGCGTTGAAAGGTATTCTGGAAACACCATATATTTT; CDR3: CSVERYSGNTIYF
V: TRBV2; D: .; size: many; J: TRBJ1-2; DNA: TGTGCCAGCAGTGGGACAGACTATGGCTACACCTTC; CDR3: CASSGTDYGYTF
V: TRBV3-1; D: TRBD1; size: .; J: TRBJ1-1; DNA: TGTGCCAGCAGCCAAGCCGACAGGGGGTACACTGAAGCTTTCTTT; CDR3: CASSQADRGYTEAFF
V: TRBV20-1; D: .; size: .; J: TRBJ2-5; DNA: TGCAGTGCTAGTTTGGACCCCAACCAAGAGACCCAGTACTTC; CDR3: CSASLDPNQETQYF
V: TRBV12-3/TRBV12-4; D: TRBD2; size: many; J: TRBJ2-1; DNA: TGTGCCAGCAGTTTCCTAGCGGGAGGTGGGGAGCAGTTCTTC; CDR3: CASSFLAGGGEQFF
V: TRBV25-1; D: TRBD2; size: many; J: TRBJ2-5; DNA: TGTGCCAGCAGCTGGGCGGGAGGCGAAGAGACCCAGTACTTC; CDR3: CASSWAGGEETQYF
V: TRBV4-1; D: .; size: many; J: TRBJ2-7; DNA: TGCGCCAGCAGCCCCACCCCCAGCGGGCCTAGCCACGAGCAGTACTTC; CDR3: CASSPTPSGPSHEQYF
V: TRBV2; D: .; size: .; J: TRBJ1-5; DNA: TGTGCCAGCAGTTTGACGGTAGATCAGCCCCAGCATTTT; CDR3: CASSLTVDQPQHF
V: TRBV27; D: .; size: many; J: TRBJ2-7; DNA: TGTGCCAGCAGTGGAGGGGAGACTGGGACCTACGAGCAGTACTTC; CDR3: CASSGGETGTYEQYF
V: TRBV10-3; D: .; size: .; J: TRBJ2-1; DNA: TGTGCCATCAGTGACGGAGACGAGCAGTTCTTC; CDR3: CAISDGDEQFF
V: TRBV7-9; D: .; size: .; J: TRBJ1-2; DNA: TGTGCCAGCAGCGCAGGGTTTTATGGCTACACCTTC; CDR3: CASSAGFYGYTF
V: TRBV5-6; D: TRBD2; size: many; J: TRBJ2-7; DNA: TGTGCCAGCAGCTTACCGCGGGAGGGCTACGAGCAGTACTTC; CDR3: CASSLPREGYEQYF
V: TRBV13; D: TRBD2; size: many; J: TRBJ2-1; DNA: TGTGCCAGCAGCACCCTAGCGGGAGGGCCCCTCAATGAGCAGTTCTTC; CDR3: CASSTLAGGPLNEQFF
V: TRBV2; D: .; size: medium-sized; J: TRBJ2-5; DNA: TGTGCCAGCAGTGATGGGGTGGGTTTGAAGACCCAGTACTTC; CDR3: CASSDGVGLKTQYF
V: TRBV19; D: TRBD1; size: many; J: TRBJ2-1; DNA: TGTGCCAGCGGACAGGGCTACAATGAGCAGTTCTTC; CDR3: CASGQGYNEQFF
V: TRBV6-1; D: .; size: .; J: TRBJ2-7; DNA: TGTGCCAGCCTTGGGACGGAAACTTCCTACGAGCTGTACTTC; CDR3: CASLGTETSYELYF
V: TRBV29-1; D: TRBD1; size: .; J: TRBJ1-2; DNA: TGCAGCGTGCCGGGACAGCGGGCCTATGGCTACACCTTC; CDR3: CSVPGQRAYGYTF
V: TRBV7-9; D: .; size: .; J: TRBJ2-1; DNA: TGTGCCAGCAGCACCAGGAGGGATGAGCAGTTCTTC; CDR3: CASSTRRDEQFF
V: TRBV12-3/TRBV12-4; D: TRBD1; size: many; J: TRBJ1-1; DNA: TGTGCCAGCAGTAACAGGGGTCGGACTGAAGCTTTCTTT; CDR3: CASSNRGRTEAFF
V: TRBV5-1; D: TRBD2; size: few; J: TRBJ2-2; DNA: TGCGCCAGCAGCTGGGGGGATAGCGGGAGTATCACCGGGGAGCTGTTTTTT; CDR3: CASSWGDSGSITGELFF
V: TRBV10-3; D: .; size: .; J: TRBJ1-4; DNA: TGTGCCATCAGTGAGGGAACAGGGAGTGATGAAAAACTGTTTTTT; CDR3: CAISEGTGSDEKLFF
V: TRBV7-9; D: .; size: many; J: TRBJ1-4; DNA: TGTGCCAGCAGCTTAGCCGGGGATGAAAAACTGTTTTTT; CDR3: CASSLAGDEKLFF
V: TRBV24-1; D: .; size: .; J: TRBJ2-7; DNA: TGTGCCACCAGTGAAACGGCAGGGGCTAGACCCTACGAGCAGTACTTC; CDR3: CATSETAGARPYEQYF
V: TRBV2; D: .; size: few; J: TRBJ1-5; DNA: TGTGCCAGCACGGATAGCAATCAGCCCCAGCATTTT; CDR3: CASTDSNQPQHF
V: TRBV15; D: TRBD1; size: many; J: TRBJ2-1; DNA: TGTGCCACCAGCAGCCGACAGGGGAGCTCCTACAATGAGCAGTTCTTC; CDR3: CATSSRQGSSYNEQFF
V: TRBV6-1; D: .; size: many; J: TRBJ1-1; DNA: TGTGCCAGCAGTCCCTTGAGGGAGGGCACTGAAGCTTTCTTT; CDR3: CASSPLREGTEAFF
V: TRBV5-1; D: .; size: .; J: TRBJ1-5; DNA: TGCGCCAGCAGCTTCACAGGGCTTAATCAGCCCCAGCATTTT; CDR3: CASSFTGLNQPQHF
V: TRBV24-1; D: TRBD2; size: .; J: TRBJ2-5; DNA: TGTGCCACCAGTGACCGCAGCGGGGGGAAAGAGACCCAGTACTTC; CDR3: CATSDRSGGKETQYF
V: TRBV6-1; D: TRBD2; size: many; J: TRBJ2-7; DNA: TGTGCCAGCAGTCCCGCGGGGGGAAGCAACGAGCAGTACTTC; CDR3: CASSPAGGSNEQYF
V: TRBV20-1; D: TRBD1; size: many; J: TRBJ1-1; DNA: TGCAGTGCTAGAGAAATCGGGACAGGGGGGTTGAGAGAAGCTTTCTTT; CDR3: CSAREIGTGGLREAFF
V: TRBV6-2/TRBV6-3; D: .; size: .; J: TRBJ2-6; DNA: TGTGCCAGCAGTCCGGATACTGGGGCCAACGTCCTGACTTTC; CDR3: CASSPDTGANVLTF
V: TRBV5-1; D: .; size: few; J: TRBJ2-7; DNA: TGCGCCAGCAGCTTGATCCCACAGGGACCGTACGAGCAGTACTTC; CDR3: CASSLIPQGPYEQYF
V: TRBV11-2; D: .; size: .; J: TRBJ1-6; DNA: TGTGCCAGCGCAAGACAGCCGGACTCACCCCTCCACTTT; CDR3: CASARQPDSPLHF
V: TRBV4-2; D: TRBD2; size: .; J: TRBJ2-7; DNA: TGTGCCAGCAGCCAAGATCTCACTAGCGGGAGAGTTCCTATTGTGTACGGGCAGTACTTC; CDR3: CASSQDLTSGRVPIVYGQYF
V: TRBV20-1; D: TRBD2; size: .; J: TRBJ2-1; DNA: TGCAGTGCTACCTCGGGACTAGCGGGAGGGTACAATGAGCAGTTCTTC; CDR3: CSATSGLAGGYNEQFF
V: TRBV6-1; D: .; size: .; J: TRBJ2-7; DNA: TGTGCCAGCACCTCGGGATTATCTTCCTACGAGCAGTACTTC; CDR3: CASTSGLSSYEQYF
V: TRBV14; D: .; size: many; J: TRBJ2-7; DNA: TGTGCCAGCAGCTCCTGGGGCGAGCAGTACTTC; CDR3: CASSSWGEQYF
V: TRBV29-1; D: .; size: .; J: TRBJ1-2; DNA: TGCAGCGTGGAAGTTCAGGGACCCCTCTATGGCTACACCTTC; CDR3: CSVEVQGPLYGYTF